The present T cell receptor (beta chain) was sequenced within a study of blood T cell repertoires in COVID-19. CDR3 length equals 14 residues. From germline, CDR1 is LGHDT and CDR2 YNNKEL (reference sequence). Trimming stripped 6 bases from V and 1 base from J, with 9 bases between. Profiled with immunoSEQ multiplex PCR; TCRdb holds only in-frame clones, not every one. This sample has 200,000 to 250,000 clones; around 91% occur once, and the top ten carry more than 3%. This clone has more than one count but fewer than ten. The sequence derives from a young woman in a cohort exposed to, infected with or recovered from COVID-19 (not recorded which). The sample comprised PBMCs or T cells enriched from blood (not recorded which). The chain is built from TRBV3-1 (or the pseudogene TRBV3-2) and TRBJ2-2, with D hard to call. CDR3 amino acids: CASRRLMNTGELFF. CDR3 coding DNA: TGTGCCAGCAGGCGACTGATGAACACCGGGGAGCTGTTTTTT.